Each of the 10 T cell receptor beta chains below was sequenced from the same sample in a study of blood T cell repertoires in COVID-19. Measured with immunoSEQ multiplex PCR; TCRdb has only the in-frame clones, and not every one. This sample has about 220,000 clones, with roughly 82% found just once. The specimen was peripheral blood. The source is a woman aged 70-85 years with acute or convalescent COVID-19.

The CDR3 loop is CASSGTGYGYTF. CDR3 sequence (DNA): TGTGCCAGCAGCGGTACCGGGTATGGCTACACCTTC. The chain uses TRBV9 and TRBJ1-2; D not resolved. Looked up from germline, CDR1 is SGDLS and CDR2 is YYNGEE. CDR3 length equals 12 residues. Trimming pared 3 bases from V and 5 bases from J, leaving 8 bases between.

The rearrangement uses TRBV6-5 and TRBJ1-1; D not certain. Trimming took off 0 bases at V and 2 bases at J, with 10 bases between the two ends. Germline CDR1 and CDR2: MNHEY and SVGAGI. CDR3 length: 15 amino acids. CDR3: CASSYSFADNTEAFF. In DNA, the CDR3 is TGTGCCAGCAGTTACTCTTTTGCGGATAACACTGAAGCTTTCTTT.

DNA for the CDR3: TGTGCCAGCAGTCGCCTAGAACAGGGTCTCGCTAATTCACCCCTCCACTTT. It is translated as CASSRLEQGLANSPLHF. J is TRBJ1-6 and V is TRBV6-2 or TRBV6-3, with D possibly TRBD1 on 6 matching bases. Trimming took 5 bases from V and 6 from J, leaving 20 bases between them. Germline V CDR1 and CDR2: MNHEY, SVGEGT. The CDR3 length is 17 residues.

The chain recombines TRBV5-1 with TRBJ1-4; D is possibly TRBD1 (6 bases). Germline values: CDR1 SGHRS, CDR2 YFSETQ. CDR3 size: 15 residues. The germline V and J ends were trimmed by 0 bases and 4 bases, with 10 bases remaining between them. The CDR3 reads CASSLDGQYNEKLFF. Written as DNA, the CDR3 is TGCGCCAGCAGCTTGGACGGACAGTATAATGAAAAACTGTTTTTT.

The V gene is TRBV2, the J gene TRBJ2-3; TRBD2 matches at 7 bases. V trimming: 2 bases; J trimming: 5 bases; junction bases outside the gene matches: 7. The CDR3 has 15 residues. Germline CDR1 reads SNHLY; CDR2 reads FYNNEI. This chain's CDR3 is CASSERAGLQDTQYF. The CDR3 nucleotides are TGTGCCAGCAGTGAACGAGCGGGGCTCCAAGATACGCAGTATTTT. Full variable domain (remainder filled in from reference TRBV2 and TRBJ2-3): EPEVTQTPSHQVTQMGQEVILRCVPISNHLYFYWYRQILGQKVEFLVSFYNNEISEKSEIFDDQFSVERPDGSNFTLKIRSTKLEDSAMYFCASSERAGLQDTQYFGPGTRLTVL.

This clone showed up just a few times. This chain connects TRBV4-1 to TRBJ1-5; D possibly corresponds to TRBD1 (5 bases). Germline CDR1 and CDR2: MGHRA and YSYEKL. The CDR3 runs to 13 residues. Trimming took 0 bases from V and 9 from J, leaving 9 bases between them. This CDR3 is CASSQDGGGPQHF. Written as DNA, the CDR3 is TGCGCCAGCAGCCAAGATGGGGGAGGGCCCCAGCATTTT.

This rearrangement joins TRBV6-5 to TRBJ2-6; no definite D call. Germline V lookup: CDR1 MNHEY, CDR2 SVGAGI. CDR3 length equals 13 residues. Deletions cut 9 bases from V and 0 bases from J, with 6 bases between. The CDR3 DNA sequence: TGTGCCAGTACTCCCTCTGGGGCCAACGTCCTGACTTTC. This codes for CASTPSGANVLTF.

The J gene is TRBJ2-1, the V gene TRBV9, with TRBD2 identical over 10 bases. CDR3 length: 15 amino acids. The germline V gene has CDR1 SGDLS and CDR2 YYNGEE. The V gene end was trimmed by 3 bases and the J gene end by 6 bases; junction bases not matched to a gene: 6. The CDR3 sequence is CASSGASGGRNEQFF. The CDR3 DNA reads as TGTGCCAGCAGCGGGGCTAGCGGGGGTCGCAATGAGCAGTTCTTC.

The rearrangement joins TRBV13 to TRBJ2-7; tentative D call: TRBD1 (8 bases). V was trimmed by 7 bases and J by 3 bases, leaving 16 bases between them. The CDR3 extends over 14 amino acids. Germline loops: CDR1 PRHDT, CDR2 FYEKMQ (reference sequence). The CDR3 region has the DNA TGTGCCAGCACCGACAGGGGAGGGTTCTACGAGCAGTACTTC. This translates into CASTDRGGFYEQYF.

This chain joins TRBV2 and TRBJ1-2; TRBD1 is a possible D gene (6 bases). CDR3 length: 12 amino acids. Trimming cost V 8 bases and J 2 bases, with 9 bases left between them. Germline V gene sequence: CDR1 SNHLY, CDR2 FYNNEI. The CDR3 spells CASRTDNYGYTF. CDR3 sequence (DNA): TGTGCCAGCCGGACAGACAACTATGGCTACACCTTC.